This T cell receptor beta chain comes out of a study of cytomegalovirus exposure and HLA in healthy donors. The overall study: There were around 100 million unique TCR beta sequences, drawn from around 180 million T cells, in an earlier analysis.

About this clone: As yet, its antigen is unknown.

The PCR was carried out with 60 Vbeta primers and 13 Jbeta primers. TCRdb keeps only in-frame clones here, not all; method: immunoSEQ multiplex PCR. The repertoire holds around 33,000 clones, 90% seen once, with roughly 2.6% in the top ten. Unrecorded immune exposure was likely among donors, who were nominally healthy when sampled. Germline assignment: CDR1 MDHEN and CDR2 SYDVKM. V gave up 6 bases and J gave up 4 bases, with 7 bases separating them. CDR3 length: 12 amino acids. Study-wide results and caveats: Most of the CMV-associated TCR beta chains (in a later analysis) appeared to be HLA-restricted.

The source is a woman between 18 and 29 years old in good health and CMV-seronegative. Source material: PBMCs. This chain connects TRBV28 to TRBJ1-5; D is unresolved. CDR3 DNA sequence: TGTGCCAGCAGGGAGGGAAATCAGCCCCAGCATTTT. Its protein is CASREGNQPQHF. Combining the CDR3 with reference TRBV28 and TRBJ1-5 gives the whole variable domain DVKVTQSSRYLVKRTGEKVFLECVQDMDHENMFWYRQDPGLGLRLIYFSYDVKMKEKGDIPEGYSVSREKKERFSLILESASTNQTSMYLCASREGNQPQHFGDGTRLSIL.